This TCR beta chain was profiled in a study of OX40 agonist ivuxolimab in advanced cancers. Study findings and constraints: Expanded peripheral T-cell antigen specificity went undetermined.

This table comes from immunoSEQ multiplex PCR, and its TCRdb copy is limited to in-frame clones, with some not included. The sample carries around 50,000 clones, roughly four fifths recorded once. Regarding this clone: Antigen unknown.

Autoimmune disease history or systemic immunosuppression was exclusionary. V was clipped by 0 bases and J by 1 base, with 6 bases between them. The CDR3 is 14 residues long. Germline V gene data show CDR1 as SGHNT and CDR2 as YENEEA. Material: CD4+ or CD8+ T cells sorted from blood, obtained in a trial of the OX40 agonist ivuxolimab. J is TRBJ1-2 and V is TRBV11-3; no clear D gene. This TCR derives from an adult with an advanced solid tumor such as melanoma, head and neck, liver or kidney cancer. CDR3: CASSLDSFNYGYTF. In DNA form, the CDR3 reads TGTGCCAGCAGCTTAGACAGCTTTAACTATGGCTACACCTTC.